This record concerns one T cell receptor beta chain sequence. Its cognate antigen is unknown. One blood sample of approximately 2.5 ml was taken from each donor. This entry is derived from a study of monozygotic twins with inflammatory bowel disease. This CDR3 has 15 residues. Germline V gene sequence: CDR1 SGHTA, CDR2 FQGNSA. Through template switching, UMIs that included a 6-nucleotide sample barcode were added. With the 5' RACE reads reprocessed, TCRdb shows one record per CDR3 protein and no DNA. The sample data list around 450,000 distinct CDR3 sequences. Study observations and caveats: Researchers reported no repertoire similarity difference between concordant and discordant twins, possibly from limited power. IBD patients shared fewer clonotypes with others than healthy twins, especially with disease activity.

Sequences were obtained from blood. This clonotype was sampled from a human donor with ulcerative colitis or Crohn's disease, or a healthy co-twin of an affected twin (not recorded which). This chain joins TRBV7-2 and TRBJ1-1; TCRdb indicates TRBD1, and absent DNA this call remains unverified. CDR3: CASSFSGTLNTEAFF.